The TCR beta chain under discussion was sequenced for a study of response to subunit inactivated influenza vaccine. The study's findings and limits: The authors suggested that every seasonal influenza vaccination recruits few new T cells.

CDR3 size: 15 residues. Unmatched junction bases numbered 16, after V lost 7 bases and J lost 10 bases. Germline V gene lookup returns CDR1 GTSNPN and CDR2 SVGIG (reference sequence). This clonotype occurred a few times. Its matching antigen is unknown. TCRdb processed the RT-PCR reads anew with MiXCR; each CDR3 protein has one entry. Among more than 200,000 distinct CDR3 sequences listed, 12% were seen once. V and J are TRBV30 and TRBJ2-1; 10 nucleotides line up with TRBD2. The receptor's source is a man between 45 and 60 years old who received an inactivated influenza vaccine. Sequencing used non-naive T cells sorted from PBMCs, obtained around 15 days before vaccination. The CDR3 reads CASTLAGAFGGEQFF. Here the CDR3 DNA reads TGTGCCTCGACTCTAGCGGGGGCTTTCGGGGGCGAGCAGTTCTTC.